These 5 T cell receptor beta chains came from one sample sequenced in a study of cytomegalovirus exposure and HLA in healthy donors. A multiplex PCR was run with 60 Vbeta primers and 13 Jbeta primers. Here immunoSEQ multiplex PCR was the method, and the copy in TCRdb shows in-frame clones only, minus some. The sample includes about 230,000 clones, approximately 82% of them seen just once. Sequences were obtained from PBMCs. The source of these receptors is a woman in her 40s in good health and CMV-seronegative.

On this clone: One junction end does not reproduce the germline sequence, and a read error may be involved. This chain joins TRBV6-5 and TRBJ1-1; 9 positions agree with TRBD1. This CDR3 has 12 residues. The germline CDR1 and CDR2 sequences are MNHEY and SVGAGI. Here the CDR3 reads CASSDRGEPAIF. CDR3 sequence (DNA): TGTGCCAGCAGTGACAGGGGGGAGCCGGCCATCTTT.

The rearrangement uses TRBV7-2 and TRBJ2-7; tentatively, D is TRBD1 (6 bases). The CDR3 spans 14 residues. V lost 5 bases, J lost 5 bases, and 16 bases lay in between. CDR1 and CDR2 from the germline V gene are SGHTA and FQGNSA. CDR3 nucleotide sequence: TGTGCCAGCAGCCTGGACAGATTTGCCCACGAGCAGTACTTC. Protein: CASSLDRFAHEQYF.

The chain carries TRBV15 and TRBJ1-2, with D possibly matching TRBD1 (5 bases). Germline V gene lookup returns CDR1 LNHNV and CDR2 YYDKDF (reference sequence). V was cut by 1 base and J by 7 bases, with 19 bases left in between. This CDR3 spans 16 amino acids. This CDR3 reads CATSRGLVETERGYTF. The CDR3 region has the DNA TGTGCCACCAGCAGAGGTTTGGTTGAGACAGAGCGTGGCTACACCTTC.

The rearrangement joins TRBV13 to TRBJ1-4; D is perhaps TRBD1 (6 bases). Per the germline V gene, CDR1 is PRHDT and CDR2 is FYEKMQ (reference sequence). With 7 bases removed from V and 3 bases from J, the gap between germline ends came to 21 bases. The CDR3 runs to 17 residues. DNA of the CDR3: TGTGCCAGCACTTTTCGCCGACAGGTTAGGTCTAATGAAAAACTGTTTTTT. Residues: CASTFRRQVRSNEKLFF.

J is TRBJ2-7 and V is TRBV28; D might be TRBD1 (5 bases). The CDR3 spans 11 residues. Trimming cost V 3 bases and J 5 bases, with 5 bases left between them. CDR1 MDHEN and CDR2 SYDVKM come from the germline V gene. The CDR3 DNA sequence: TGTGCCAGCAGTTTCAGGGACGAGCAGTACTTC. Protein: CASSFRDEQYF.